Following are 19 T cell receptor beta chains from one sample sequenced in a study of blood T cell repertoires in COVID-19 (dated by TCRdb to between 2020 and 2021). Library preparation used the immunoSEQ multiplex PCR assay. Not all clones reach the TCRdb copy of this immuneACCESS table, which keeps in-frame sequences only. Checked studies attribute under half of the gap to unresolved V genes and leave the rest unexplained. In this sample the table shows 250,000 to 300,000 clones, more than 75% of which occur a single time. The ten largest make up just under 1% of the sample. Specimen: peripheral blood. All receptors derive from a woman aged 40 to 50 who had recovered from COVID-19.

V and J are TRBV3-1 (or the pseudogene TRBV3-2) and TRBJ2-3, with 9 bases that match TRBD2. V was pared by 2 bases and J by 5 bases, with 11 bases of the junction left unmatched. Germline V CDR1 and CDR2: LGHDT, YNNKEL (reference sequence). CDR3 length: 17 amino acids. Here the CDR3 DNA reads TGTGCCAGCAGCCAAAATAGGAGAATAGCGGGAGAAGATACGCAGTATTTT. This gives the protein CASSQNRRIAGEDTQYF.

The chain joins TRBV19 to TRBJ1-5; TRBD1 aligns across 7 bases. CDR3 length: 12 amino acids. From germline, CDR1 is LNHDA and CDR2 SQIVND (reference sequence). V was clipped by 7 bases and J by 6 bases; unmatched bases: 3. The DNA for the CDR3 is TGTGCCAGTACCCAGGGGGGTCAGCCCCAGCATTTT. Its protein product is CASTQGGQPQHF.

In its sample, this clone was seen once. The gene calls are TRBV15 and TRBJ2-1, with TRBD2 identical over 9 bases. V was clipped by 3 bases and J by 10 bases; unmatched bases: 7. CDR3 size: 14 residues. Germline CDR1 LNHNV, CDR2 YYDKDF (reference sequence). CDR3 nucleotide sequence: TGTGCCACCAGCAGCCGCGGGGGGGGTAGGGAGCAGTTCTTC. Its translation is CATSSRGGGREQFF. Together with reference TRBV15 and TRBJ2-1, the CDR3 gives the full variable domain: DAMVIQNPRYQVTQFGKPVTLSCSQTLNHNVMYWYQQKSSQAPKLLFHYYDKDFNNEADTPDNFQSRRPNTSFCFLDIRSPGLGDTAMYLCATSSRGGGREQFFGPGTRLTVL.

With respect to this clone: This specimen includes other DNA sequences encoding the same CDR3. This chain uses TRBV3-1 (or the pseudogene TRBV3-2) with TRBJ1-5; D perhaps matches TRBD1 (5 bases). The V gene lost 1 base and the J gene lost 6 bases, with 10 bases spanning the gap. The germline gives CDR1 LGHDT, CDR2 YNNKEL (reference sequence). The CDR3 has 14 amino acids. CDR3 sequence reads: CASSQAGGGQPQHF. DNA for the CDR3: TGTGCCAGCAGCCAAGCGGGGGGGGGTCAGCCCCAGCATTTT.

About this clone: A read error may produce the germline difference seen at one junction end. The rearrangement links TRBV29-1 to TRBJ2-7; 14 bases are a match to TRBD2. CDR3 length equals 13 residues. Germline assignment: CDR1 SQVTM and CDR2 ANQGSEA. The CDR3 sequence is CSVERGTSGSVLF. DNA of the CDR3: TGCAGCGTTGAAAGGGGGACTAGCGGGAGCGTCCTCTTC.

The CDR3 region is CASSTSGGVGAFF. Written as DNA, the CDR3 is TGTGCCAGCAGCACAAGTGGGGGGGTTGGAGCTTTCTTT. V and J are TRBV2 and TRBJ1-1; perhaps TRBD1 as D (5 bases). Per the germline V gene, CDR1 is SNHLY and CDR2 is FYNNEI. This CDR3 has 13 residues. V lost 6 bases to trimming and J lost 10 bases, with 18 bases between them.

This rearrangement joins TRBV19 to TRBJ2-7, with D possibly being TRBD1 (5 bases). V shed 6 bases and J shed 7 bases, with 19 bases lying between them. The CDR3 consists of 14 residues. Per the germline V gene, CDR1 is LNHDA and CDR2 is SQIVND (reference sequence). The chain's CDR3 is CASSLGAGMREQYF. The DNA of the CDR3 is TGTGCCAGTAGCCTAGGGGCAGGGATGCGTGAGCAGTACTTC. The variable domain in full, with the rest retrieved from reference TRBV19 and TRBJ2-7, is DGGITQSPKYLFRKEGQNVTLSCEQNLNHDAMYWYRQDPGQGLRLIYYSQIVNDFQKGDIAEGYSVSREKKESFPLTVTSAQKNPTAFYLCASSLGAGMREQYFGPGTRLTVT.

J is TRBJ1-2 and V is TRBV4-3; no firm D call. Trimming stripped 1 base from V and 2 bases from J, with 11 bases between. Germline V lookup: CDR1 LGHNA, CDR2 YSLEER. The length of the CDR3 is 15 residues. The CDR3 protein is CASSQVAGVNYGYTF. In nucleotides, the CDR3 is TGCGCCAGCAGCCAAGTGGCCGGGGTCAACTATGGCTACACCTTC.

This clone has a single count. V gene TRBV2 combines with J gene TRBJ1-5, with 7 nucleotides matching TRBD1. This CDR3 has 15 residues. The germline gives CDR1 SNHLY, CDR2 FYNNEI. J was trimmed by 6 bases and V by 4 bases; bases with no gene match: 9. The CDR3 sequence is CASSALGQVGQPQHF. DNA for the CDR3: TGTGCCAGCAGTGCACTAGGACAGGTGGGTCAGCCCCAGCATTTT.

V is TRBV7-7 and J is TRBJ2-1; 7 bases match TRBD1. This CDR3 has 15 residues. The V segment lost 5 bases and the J segment 6 bases; nucleotides outside the gene matches: 10. Germline assignment: CDR1 SSHAT and CDR2 FNYEAQ (reference sequence). Here the CDR3 DNA reads TGTGCCAGCAGCCGCGACAGGGTTGTAGGCAATGAGCAGTTCTTC. As protein: CASSRDRVVGNEQFF.

In the case of this clone: Relative to the germline gene, one junction end is altered; a read error may explain this. In DNA form, the CDR3 reads TGTGCTAGCAGCCCAGGACTAGCGGGAGGTGAGACCCAGTACTTC. It encodes CASSPGLAGGETQYF. The chain joins TRBV7-7 to TRBJ2-5, with 14 nucleotides matching TRBD2. The CDR3 contains 15 residues. Germline V gene data show CDR1 as SSHAT and CDR2 as FNYEAQ (reference sequence).

V usage is TRBV5-1 and J usage is TRBJ2-1; 7 positions agree with TRBD1. The V gene's germline CDR1 is SGHRS and CDR2 YFSETQ. V trimming: 5 bases; J trimming: 5 bases; junction bases outside the gene matches: 10. The length of the CDR3 is 15 residues. The chain's CDR3 is CASRHGDSRHNEQFF. CDR3 sequence (DNA): TGCGCCAGCAGGCACGGGGACAGTAGGCACAATGAGCAGTTCTTC.

The rearrangement links TRBV4-3 to TRBJ1-4, with 7 bases lining up with TRBD1. The CDR3 has 14 amino acids. V shed 3 bases, J shed 5 bases, and the junction held 3 bases outside the gene matches. In germline, CDR1 is LGHNA, CDR2 YSLEER. Here the CDR3 DNA reads TGCGCCAGCAGCCAGGGACAGACCAATGAAAAACTGTTTTTT. It yields the protein CASSQGQTNEKLFF.

The chain carries TRBV19 and TRBJ2-5, with TRBD2 matching 12 bases. Germline values: CDR1 LNHDA, CDR2 SQIVND (reference sequence). V shed 3 bases and J 5 bases; nucleotides not matched to a gene: 10. The CDR3 extends over 17 amino acids. In DNA form, the CDR3 reads TGTGCCAGTAGTATCGTCTCGGGGCTAGCGGGAGGGGAGACCCAGTACTTC. It yields the protein CASSIVSGLAGGETQYF.

The chain couples TRBV23-1 to TRBJ2-2; D is perhaps TRBD1 (5 bases). TRBV23-1 is an ORF, with its function uncertain. The CDR3 is 13 amino acids. V lost 10 bases to trimming and J lost 7 bases, with 16 bases between them. CDR3 loop: CAKWGQVGGELFF. The CDR3 DNA reads TGCGCCAAGTGGGGCCAGGTAGGCGGGGAGCTGTTTTTT.

The chain couples TRBV12-3 or TRBV12-4 to TRBJ2-1; 11 bases are a match to TRBD2. Unmatched junction bases numbered 8, after V lost 6 bases and J lost 13 bases. There are 13 residues in the CDR3. The CDR3 sequence is CASSPGLADQQFF. The CDR3, as DNA: TGTGCCAGCAGCCCGGGACTAGCGGACCAACAGTTCTTC.

V and J are TRBV5-1 and TRBJ2-1; the D gene is possibly TRBD2 (6 bases). In germline, CDR1 is SGHRS, CDR2 YFSETQ. V was trimmed by 1 base and J by 5 bases, leaving 13 bases between them. The length of the CDR3 is 15 residues. CDR3 in amino acids: CASSLTGTSNNEQFF. DNA of the CDR3: TGCGCCAGCAGCTTGACCGGGACTTCTAACAATGAGCAGTTCTTC.

This rearrangement joins TRBV6-5 to TRBJ2-7, with TRBD2 matching over 16 bases. This CDR3 region has 14 residues. Germline assignment: CDR1 MNHEY and CDR2 SVGAGI. Trimming took 2 bases from V and 9 from J; bases not matched to a gene: 1. DNA of the CDR3: TGTGCCAGCAGTTACGGGACTAGCGGGGGGGGGCAGTACTTC. This sequence encodes CASSYGTSGGGQYF.

The gene calls are TRBV15 and TRBJ1-4; the match to TRBD1 covers 8 bases. There are 14 residues in the CDR3. Germline V gives CDR1 LNHNV, CDR2 YYDKDF (reference sequence). V lost 3 bases, J lost 7 bases, and 4 bases stayed unmatched. Here the CDR3 reads CATSRMTGAEKLFF. The CDR3 region has the DNA TGTGCCACCAGCAGGATGACAGGGGCTGAAAAACTGTTTTTT.